One T cell receptor beta chain is described in this entry. Its antigen is still unknown. Within one base of it there is no much larger clone, and no base qualities were kept. The CDR1 and CDR2 encoded by the germline V gene are SGHRS and YFSETQ. Deletion took 2 bases off V and 4 bases off J, with a span of 13 bases between the germline ends. The CDR3 measures 15 amino acids from cysteine to phenylalanine. Only CDR3 DNA is held: 45 bases, read in frame from base 1. TCR CDR3 regions were amplified from genomic DNA by multiplex PCR using the deep immunoSEQ assay. For each cell subset, the extracted genomic DNA was distributed evenly across all wells of several immunoSEQ 96-well plates, and each plate served as one replicate. For sorted subsets, about 200 ng genomic DNA, equal to 25,000 to 35,000 T cell genomes, was loaded into each replicate PCR. The purified libraries were quantified using a Qubit 3.0 fluorometer, sized with a Bioanalyzer 2100, and then quantified again using the KAPA Library Quantification kit. A separate single-read 150-cycle Illumina NextSeq 550 flow cell was used to sequence each immunoSEQ 96-well plate. As for the original processing: Because the immunoSEQ output included only junctional sequences and no quality scores, the filtering could not be the same as the filtering used for full-length reads. Sequences were annotated with PyIR, a Python wrapper for IgBLAST v1.9, and V/J genes and CDR3 were assigned using IMGT germline references. Reads were removed for weak V/J assignments (E-value above 1e-6), missing CDR3, stop codons, out-of-frame junctions, or ambiguous translated residues. A V3J clonotype was defined by an identical inferred V gene, J gene, and CDR3 amino acid sequence. Percentage overlap between repertoires was computed as shared unique clonotypes divided by the size of the smaller repertoire. Repertoire richness was assessed with RTK rarefaction, the Chao1 estimator, and Recon v2.1 estimates of unobserved clonotypes. Generation probabilities for all TCRbeta clonotypes obtained by the gDNA method from a handful of donors were computed using OLGA. Not all clones reach the TCRdb copy of this immuneACCESS table, which keeps in-frame sequences only. Checked studies attribute under half of the gap to unresolved V genes and leave the rest unexplained. For V, J and clone size, that table is used; D and trimming come from the DNA. The table for this sample lists fewer than 2.5 million clones; 80% to 95% of them were counted only once. The ten largest clones represent approximately 0.37% of the sample.

Donors were healthy HIV-negative adults with no recently reported acute infections or vaccinations. Only Caucasian adults living in Nashville, Tennessee, USA were represented among the donors. CD4+ T cells were enriched through magnetic negative selection, after which naive cells were positively selected on CD45RA and the remaining negative fraction served as the memory subset. Blood was obtained by leukapheresis, after which PBMCs were separated by Ficoll-Histopaque density gradient centrifugation and cryopreserved in liquid nitrogen vapor phase. Analytical flow cytometry was used to check the purity and quantity of every magnetically sorted T cell population. Each sorted fraction had its genomic DNA isolated and then quantified by UV absorbance on a Nanodrop 2000c. This sample was included in a study of shared clonotypes between healthy human individuals (dated by TCRdb to the early 2020s). Regarding the complete study: The cohort comprised two women and a few men aged 18 to 49 years. Per donor, three plates each were used for CD4 naive and CD4 memory, two for CD8 naive, and one for CD8 memory. The study deeply sequenced blood TCR repertoires of about five healthy adults to estimate repertoire size and the extent of clonotype sharing between individuals. Different laboratories and diverse techniques were used to prepare libraries and sequence TCR repertoires, to increase sequencing depth and limit assay-specific biases. Each donor's leukapheresis produced roughly between roughly 0.85 and 9 billion PBMCs.

Study-level results and caveats: When a few donors were compared, the shared fraction of clonotypes was about 5.4% for naive CD4, over 3% for naive CD8, 2% to 2.5% for memory CD4, and roughly 0.43% for memory CD8. Pairwise subsampling led to the expectation that sequencing depth would affect the degree of clonotype sharing among donors. Sampling was restricted to blood, and TCR repertoires in tissue are likely to differ from TCR repertoires in blood. Clonotypes shared by all four sorted-subset donors showed higher generation probabilities than non-shared clonotypes. Naive subsets generally had larger estimated clonotype richness than memory subsets did. Rarefaction of sorted-subset datasets indicated incomplete sequencing despite the large sequencing depth. Because the study included only a small number of donors, the genetic and exposure-history diversity represented was limited.

This clonotype was sampled from a man in his late teens or twenties in good health. Some clones in this sample may be carry-over from other donors' samples. The sequence joins TRBV5-1 to TRBJ2-1; tentative D gene TRBD2, with 6 bases matching. Specimen: naive CD4+ T cells from PBMCs. The cell subset or site tag for this specimen amounts to: CD45RA+ positively selected. For the CDR3, the sequence is CASSFRRGEYNEQFF. At the DNA level, the sequence is TGCGCCAGCAGCTTTAGGCGGGGCGAGTACAATGAGCAGTTCTTC.